This is a list of T cell receptor beta chains from one sample in a study of T-cell reconstitution after alpha-beta-depleted transplantation in children. Via MiXCR, TCRdb re-called the PCR reads, giving one row per CDR3 protein. This sample yields 600,000 or so distinct CDR3 sequences, of which about 21% are seen a single time; 13% to 15% belongs to the top ten. The sample here was PBMCs, mostly from graft donor cells, taken 360 days after TCRalphabeta/CD19-depleted stem cell transplant. The receptors were gathered from a boy under two years old who had a stem cell transplant for acute myeloid leukemia, so the T cells may come from the graft donor. CDR3s include the opening cysteine and the closing phenylalanine or tryptophan. A D gene is named only where the DNA matches it firmly. Size is omitted from some rows. Given values are once, few, many or a class for expanded clones.

v_gene	d_gene	j_gene	abundance	CDR3nt	CDR3aa
TRBV5-1	TRBD1	TRBJ2-5	-	TGCGCCAGCAGCGCGACAGGGCCGGAGACCCAGTACTTC	CASSATGPETQYF
TRBV12-3/TRBV12-4	-	TRBJ2-1	-	TGTGCCAGCAGTTTCGGCAGAACTCTAAACAATGAGCAGTTCTTC	CASSFGRTLNNEQFF
TRBV12-3/TRBV12-4	TRBD1	TRBJ2-6	many	TGTGCCAGCAGTCGGGGACAGGGGGGCCTCTCTGGGGCCAACGTCCTGACTTTC	CASSRGQGGLSGANVLTF
TRBV20-1	-	TRBJ1-5	-	TGCAGTGCTAGAGAGTCAGGACACCAGCCCCAGCATTTT	CSARESGHQPQHF
TRBV9	TRBD1	TRBJ2-1	-	TGTGCCAGCAGCGTAAGGGGACAGGGGATCAATGAGCAGTTCTTC	CASSVRGQGINEQFF
TRBV21-1	-	TRBJ1-1	few	TGTGCCAGCAGCAACCGGGACAGGTTGAACACTGAAGCTTTCTTT	CASSNRDRLNTEAFF
TRBV24-1	TRBD2	TRBJ2-5	-	TGTGCCACCAGTGATACTGTAGGACTAGCGGGGGGGCGGGAGACCCAGTACTTC	CATSDTVGLAGGRETQYF
TRBV7-9	-	TRBJ1-1	-	TGTGCCAGCAGCTTAGCCGGGAGTCGCGCTTTCTTT	CASSLAGSRAFF
TRBV20-1	TRBD1	TRBJ1-5	few	TGCAGTGCCCGGGGAGGAGGGGGCATCGGCAATCAGCCCCAGCATTTT	CSARGGGGIGNQPQHF
TRBV2	-	TRBJ1-1	-	TGTGCCAGCAGTGCTGAAGCTTTCTTT	CASSAEAFF
TRBV12-3/TRBV12-4	-	TRBJ1-1	few	TGTGCCAGCAACTACAGGGTCTGGACCACTGAAGCTTTCTTT	CASNYRVWTTEAFF
TRBV20-1	TRBD2	TRBJ2-7	many	TGCAGTGCTAGGGCCTTACTAGCGGGGGGGCGCGAGCAGTACTTC	CSARALLAGGREQYF
TRBV6-1	-	TRBJ1-2	-	TGTGCCAGCAGTCGCGGGAGGCCGTCTAATGGCTACACCTTC	CASSRGRPSNGYTF
TRBV24-1	TRBD1	TRBJ2-5	-	TGTGCCACCAGTGATATGGGGACAGGGGAAGAGACCCAGTACTTC	CATSDMGTGEETQYF
TRBV6-5	-	TRBJ2-5	many	TGTGCCAGCAGTTACCAGGGTACGGGGGAGACCCAGTACTTC	CASSYQGTGETQYF
TRBV29-1	-	TRBJ1-1	many	TGCAGCGTTGGTGGGACCCCGAACACTGAAGCTTTCTTT	CSVGGTPNTEAFF
TRBV20-1	-	TRBJ1-2	few	TGCAGTGCTAGAGCCGGGAACAGGGATGGCTACACCTTC	CSARAGNRDGYTF
TRBV7-2	TRBD2	TRBJ2-1	few	TGTGCCAGCAGCCCCGGACTAGCGGGGCTAAATGAGCAGTTCTTC	CASSPGLAGLNEQFF